The 3 T cell receptor beta chains below were found in one sample sequenced in a study of OX40 agonist ivuxolimab in advanced cancers. The repertoire was sequenced with immunoSEQ multiplex PCR; TCRdb's copy has only in-frame clones and lacks some. The repertoire consists of about 66,000 clones, with around 86% occurring once and the leading ten covering approximately 2.3%. The sequencing here drew on CD4+ or CD8+ T cells sorted from blood, taken in a trial of the OX40 agonist ivuxolimab. These receptors were taken from an adult with an advanced solid tumor such as melanoma, head and neck, liver or kidney cancer.

The rearrangement joins TRBV2 to TRBJ2-3; D may correspond to TRBD1 or TRBD2 (5 bases each). CDR1 SNHLY and CDR2 FYNNEI come from the germline V gene. The CDR3 extends over 15 amino acids. With 4 bases removed from V and 5 bases from J, the gap between germline ends came to 16 bases. The CDR3, as DNA: TGTGCCAGCAGTGGGGGACCGACCGATCTAGATACGCAGTATTTT. Its translation is CASSGGPTDLDTQYF. The full variable domain, with the rest looked up from reference TRBV2 and TRBJ2-3, is EPEVTQTPSHQVTQMGQEVILRCVPISNHLYFYWYRQILGQKVEFLVSFYNNEISEKSEIFDDQFSVERPDGSNFTLKIRSTKLEDSAMYFCASSGGPTDLDTQYFGPGTRLTVL.

V gene TRBV6-5 combines with J gene TRBJ2-1; tentatively, D is TRBD1 or TRBD2 (6 bases each). This CDR3 comprises 14 residues. The V gene's germline CDR1 is MNHEY and CDR2 SVGAGI. Trimming cost V 5 bases and J 10 bases, with 18 bases left between them. This CDR3 reads CASSRGVLQVEQFF. For the CDR3, the DNA is TGTGCCAGCAGTAGGGGGGTTTTACAGGTCGAGCAGTTCTTC.

The rearrangement links TRBV19 to TRBJ2-1; 9 bases fit TRBD2. The V segment lost 1 base and the J segment 0 bases; nucleotides outside the gene matches: 10. The CDR3 runs 19 residues. CDR1 LNHDA and CDR2 SQIVND come from the germline V gene (reference sequence). CDR3 protein: CASSIAPWDSGSSYNEQFF. CDR3 DNA: TGTGCCAGTAGTATAGCCCCTTGGGATAGCGGGAGCTCCTACAATGAGCAGTTCTTC.